The 7 T cell receptor beta chains below were found in one sample sequenced in a study of T-cell reconstitution after alpha-beta-depleted transplantation in children. The authors prepared the TCRbeta library with unique molecular identifiers. TCRdb fed the PCR reads into MiXCR, producing one record per CDR3 protein. The table lists 400,000 to 450,000 distinct CDR3 sequences, 43% of them singletons. Sample: PBMCs, taken before TCRalphabeta/CD19-depleted stem cell transplant. The receptors here all came from a girl aged 2 to 10 with aplastic anemia, due to receive a stem cell transplant.

This clonotype was counted at least ten times. The chain joins TRBV7-9 to TRBJ2-5, with D maybe TRBD2 (6 bases). The CDR3 runs to 13 residues. Germline V lookup: CDR1 SEHNR, CDR2 FQNEAQ (reference sequence). Trimming left V 5 bases short and J 9 bases short, with 16 bases between. The DNA for the CDR3 is TGTGCCAGCAGCCCGGGACTCTGGGAGGCCCAGTACTTC. It is translated as CASSPGLWEAQYF. The entire variable domain, with the rest obtained from reference TRBV7-9 and TRBJ2-5, is as follows: DTGVSQNPRHKITKRGQNVTFRCDPISEHNRLYWYRQTLGQGPEFLTYFQNEAQLEKSRLLSDRFSAERPKGSFSTLEIQRTEQGDSAMYLCASSPGLWEAQYFGPGTRLLVL.

This sequence joins TRBV6-2 or TRBV6-3 and TRBJ2-5, with D possibly being TRBD2 (6 bases). Trimming pared 4 bases from V and 3 bases from J, leaving 18 bases between. Germline CDR1 is MNHEY and CDR2 is SVGEGT. The CDR3 extends over 16 amino acids. The CDR3, as DNA: TGTGCCAGCAGTTTTTACCCCAGCGGGTCTAAAGAGACCCAGTACTTC. Encoded protein: CASSFYPSGSKETQYF.

V usage is TRBV7-6 and J usage is TRBJ2-7; TRBD1 agrees at 8 bases. The V and J ends lost 4 bases and 3 bases, in that order; junction bases with no gene match: 8. There are 15 residues in the CDR3. Looked up from germline, CDR1 is SGHVS and CDR2 is FNYEAQ. CDR3 DNA: TGTGCCAGCAGCTCCCAACCCGGACAGGGCTACGAGCAGTACTTC. Translation gives CASSSQPGQGYEQYF.

V usage is TRBV30 and J usage is TRBJ2-5; D call uncertain. Germline values: CDR1 GTSNPN, CDR2 SVGIG (reference sequence). CDR3 length: 14 residues. V was pared by 4 bases and J by 5 bases, with 17 bases between. The CDR3 is CAWMSVVMSETQYF. CDR3 nucleotide sequence: TGTGCCTGGATGTCGGTAGTAATGAGTGAGACCCAGTACTTC.

The V call is TRBV10-3, the J call TRBJ2-2; D remains unclear. CDR1 and CDR2 from the germline V gene are ENHRY and SYGVKD. Trimming removed 7 bases from V and 5 bases from J, with 14 bases in between. The CDR3 has 14 residues. CDR3: CAITGRVGTGELFF. The CDR3 nucleotides read TGTGCCATCACCGGCCGGGTGGGGACCGGGGAGCTGTTTTTT.

This chain joins TRBV29-1 and TRBJ2-3; TRBD2 aligns across 14 bases. The CDR3 has 16 residues. Germline loops: CDR1 SQVTM, CDR2 ANQGSEA. Trimming removed 4 bases from V and 1 base from J; junction bases left unmatched: 4. For the CDR3, the DNA is TGCAGCGTTGGGGGGACTAGCGGGAGTCGCACAGATACGCAGTATTTT. It is translated as CSVGGTSGSRTDTQYF.

V and J are TRBV28 and TRBJ2-7; 9 bases align to TRBD2. The V gene's germline CDR1 is MDHEN and CDR2 SYDVKM. J was trimmed by 2 bases and V by 8 bases; bases with no gene match: 7. The CDR3 has 14 residues. The CDR3 here is CASRFSGRPYEQYF. DNA of the CDR3: TGTGCCAGCCGCTTTAGCGGGAGACCCTACGAGCAGTACTTC.